This T cell receptor (beta chain) was recorded in a study of T cell responses to AZD1222 COVID-19 vaccine. Study-level results: Spike-specific TCR breadth and depth were elevated following two AZD1222 doses.

V was pared by 5 bases and J by 6 bases, with 3 bases of the junction left unmatched. The CDR3 loop spans 13 amino acids. A word on this clone: Its antigen is unknown.

The data were produced by immunoSEQ multiplex PCR, yet TCRdb's version contains in-frame clones alone and is incomplete. The data hold around 91,000 clones, with 91% observed a single time. The chain couples TRBV23-1 to TRBJ2-1; TRBD2 matches 8 bases. TRBV23-1 is identified as an open reading frame with a role that is uncertain. The receptor's source is an adult who received the AZD1222 COVID-19 vaccine. The starting material was peripheral blood, obtained 28 days after the second AZD1222 dose. CDR3 DNA: TGCGCCAGCAGTATTGGGACTAGCAATGAGCAGTTCTTC. Translated: CASSIGTSNEQFF.